This TCR beta chain was profiled in a study of CD8+ T cells in alopecia areata. Study-level findings and limits: Whereas mice showed it more clearly, TCR sharing across patients was murkier, possibly because of HLA. Scalp repertoires also include resident alphabeta T cells from normal skin. Higher clonality was seen in lesional scalp than in normal scalp, especially in alopecia totalis/universalis.

RNA, once extracted, was reverse transcribed into cDNA for use as the sequencing template. Profiling relied on immunoSEQ multiplex PCR, and the TCRdb table lists in-frame clones only, not all of them. This table holds 130,000 to 150,000 clones, about three fifths found once. This clone appeared a few times. Antigen specificity is unknown. This CDR3 contains 18 residues. From germline, CDR1 is SQVTM and CDR2 ANQGSEA. Trimming took 0 bases from V and 0 from J, leaving 15 bases between them. Sequencing was done on a sample of CD8+ T cells sorted from blood. The sequence derives from a human donor in good health. The genes are TRBV29-1 and TRBJ2-6; D gene uncertain. CDR3 loop: CSVEDPRPRTSGANVLTF. The CDR3, as DNA: TGCAGCGTTGAAGATCCGCGACCGCGAACCTCTGGGGCCAACGTCCTGACTTTC.